The rows below give T cell receptor beta chains drawn from one sample of a study of T cells in localized non-small cell lung cancer. Sequencing was performed with immunoSEQ multiplex PCR; in TCRdb, only in-frame clones are kept and a portion is missing. The table includes roughly 6,000 clones, 80% to 90% detected once. Sequenced here: peripheral blood, sampled before any cancer treatment. These receptor sequences come from a male donor at least 60 years old with stage I lung adenocarcinoma. The CDR3 runs from the conserved cysteine through the conserved F or W. Fields, in order: V gene, J gene, D gene, clone size, CDR3 DNA, CDR3 protein. D genes are given only for firm matches. A clone size is listed for some rows: how often the clone was seen (once, few, many), or a class if it is expanded.

V gene: TRBV5-1; J gene: TRBJ2-2; D gene: NA; clone size: NA; CDR3 DNA: TGCGCCAGCAGCTTGGAGGGTACCGGGGAGCTGTTTTTT; CDR3 protein: CASSLEGTGELFF
V gene: TRBV11-2; J gene: TRBJ2-5; D gene: NA; clone size: NA; CDR3 DNA: TGTGCCAGCAGCCCCCGGGACGGAAAAGAGACCCAGTACTTC; CDR3 protein: CASSPRDGKETQYF
V gene: TRBV5-1; J gene: TRBJ2-3; D gene: NA; clone size: once; CDR3 DNA: TGCGCCAGCAGCTTGGGACGGACTCCCGATACGCAGTATTTT; CDR3 protein: CASSLGRTPDTQYF
V gene: TRBV5-1; J gene: TRBJ1-2; D gene: TRBD1; clone size: medium-sized; CDR3 DNA: TGCGCCAGCGGAACTGAGACAGGGGGTGGCTACACCTTC; CDR3 protein: CASGTETGGGYTF
V gene: TRBV7-9; J gene: TRBJ1-1; D gene: TRBD1; clone size: NA; CDR3 DNA: TGTGCCAGCAGGCGGGACAGCCTCTTCACTGAAGCTTTCTTT; CDR3 protein: CASRRDSLFTEAFF
V gene: TRBV19; J gene: TRBJ2-3; D gene: NA; clone size: NA; CDR3 DNA: TGTGCCAGTAGTGGCCGACGACCAGATACGCAGTATTTT; CDR3 protein: CASSGRRPDTQYF
V gene: TRBV19; J gene: TRBJ2-3; D gene: TRBD1; clone size: NA; CDR3 DNA: TGTGCCAGTAGGGCACGATTCGGGACAGGGAGTACAGATACGCAGTATTTT; CDR3 protein: CASRARFGTGSTDTQYF
V gene: TRBV14; J gene: TRBJ2-3; D gene: NA; clone size: NA; CDR3 DNA: TGTGCCAGCAGCCAAATCTGGCCTCCCGGGGGCACAGATACGCAGTATTTT; CDR3 protein: CASSQIWPPGGTDTQYF
V gene: TRBV6-1; J gene: TRBJ1-1; D gene: TRBD1; clone size: NA; CDR3 DNA: TGTGCCAGCATTCCGTCGCCCGGGACAGGAGCTTTCTTT; CDR3 protein: CASIPSPGTGAFF
V gene: TRBV29-1; J gene: TRBJ1-4; D gene: NA; clone size: once; CDR3 DNA: TGCAGCGTTGAAGATTGGGCGGGAAAACTGTTTTTT; CDR3 protein: CSVEDWAGKLFF
V gene: TRBV2; J gene: TRBJ1-5; D gene: NA; clone size: NA; CDR3 DNA: TGTGCCAGCAGTGAAGCAGTATACGGGGGTCTAGGGCAGCCCCAGCATTTT; CDR3 protein: CASSEAVYGGLGQPQHF
V gene: TRBV5-1; J gene: TRBJ1-6; D gene: TRBD1; clone size: NA; CDR3 DNA: TGCGCCAGCAGCCCAGGACAGGGTGGCAATTCACCCCTCCACTTT; CDR3 protein: CASSPGQGGNSPLHF
V gene: TRBV5-1; J gene: TRBJ1-5; D gene: NA; clone size: NA; CDR3 DNA: TGCGCCAGCAGCTTGGGGGGAGTCAATCAGCCCCAGCATTTT; CDR3 protein: CASSLGGVNQPQHF
V gene: TRBV19; J gene: TRBJ1-2; D gene: TRBD1; clone size: NA; CDR3 DNA: TGTGCCAGTAGCTCCTATACAGGGGCGGGGGGCTACACCTTC; CDR3 protein: CASSSYTGAGGYTF
V gene: TRBV19; J gene: TRBJ1-1; D gene: NA; clone size: NA; CDR3 DNA: TGTGCCAGTAGTCTCGGAAGGGACACTGAAGCTTTCTTT; CDR3 protein: CASSLGRDTEAFF
V gene: TRBV11-1; J gene: TRBJ2-2; D gene: NA; clone size: NA; CDR3 DNA: TGTGCCAGCAGCCTCAACAGGGTGGACACCGGGGAGCTGTTTTTT; CDR3 protein: CASSLNRVDTGELFF
V gene: TRBV30; J gene: TRBJ1-4; D gene: NA; clone size: NA; CDR3 DNA: TGTGCCTGGAGTGCACCCCTCACAGGAAACAATGAAAAACTGTTTTTT; CDR3 protein: CAWSAPLTGNNEKLFF
V gene: TRBV7-3; J gene: TRBJ2-3; D gene: TRBD2; clone size: few; CDR3 DNA: TGTGCCAGCAGCTCTGGACTAGCGGGTCAAGCAGATACGCAGTATTTT; CDR3 protein: CASSSGLAGQADTQYF
V gene: TRBV13; J gene: TRBJ2-2; D gene: TRBD2; clone size: few; CDR3 DNA: TGTGCCAGCAGCTTATGGGGGGGATCGAACACCGGGGAGCTGTTTTTT; CDR3 protein: CASSLWGGSNTGELFF
V gene: TRBV6-6; J gene: TRBJ2-7; D gene: TRBD1; clone size: NA; CDR3 DNA: TGTGCCAGCAGTAGCCCGGACAGGGGGCATTACGAGCAGTACTTC; CDR3 protein: CASSSPDRGHYEQYF
V gene: TRBV6-6; J gene: TRBJ2-3; D gene: NA; clone size: NA; CDR3 DNA: TGTGCCAGCAGTTACTCCCAGACACCCGGCACAGATACGCAGTATTTT; CDR3 protein: CASSYSQTPGTDTQYF
V gene: TRBV28; J gene: TRBJ2-6; D gene: NA; clone size: once; CDR3 DNA: TGTGCCAGCAGTTTGTTGCTAGCGAACTCTGGGGCCAACGTCCTGACTTTC; CDR3 protein: CASSLLLANSGANVLTF
V gene: TRBV9; J gene: TRBJ2-2; D gene: NA; clone size: few; CDR3 DNA: TGTGCCAGCAGCGTAGATACCTGGGGTTCCAACACCGGGGAGCTGTTTTTT; CDR3 protein: CASSVDTWGSNTGELFF
V gene: TRBV5-1; J gene: TRBJ2-7; D gene: NA; clone size: NA; CDR3 DNA: TGCGCCAGCAGCTTAACTAGGTACGAGCAGTACTTC; CDR3 protein: CASSLTRYEQYF
V gene: TRBV11-2; J gene: TRBJ2-3; D gene: TRBD1; clone size: NA; CDR3 DNA: TGTGCCAGCGATGGACAGGGCTCAGATACGCAGTATTTT; CDR3 protein: CASDGQGSDTQYF
V gene: TRBV10-1; J gene: TRBJ1-1; D gene: NA; clone size: NA; CDR3 DNA: TGCGCCAGCAGTGAAGGGAGCACTGAAGCTTTCTTT; CDR3 protein: CASSEGSTEAFF
V gene: TRBV29-1; J gene: TRBJ1-2; D gene: NA; clone size: NA; CDR3 DNA: TGCAGCGTTGTGGGAGGGCGAAGGGGCTACACCTTC; CDR3 protein: CSVVGGRRGYTF
V gene: TRBV6-6; J gene: TRBJ2-3; D gene: NA; clone size: NA; CDR3 DNA: TGTGCCAGCAGTTTCCTAACGATCACAGATACGCAGTATTTT; CDR3 protein: CASSFLTITDTQYF
V gene: TRBV30; J gene: TRBJ1-3; D gene: NA; clone size: NA; CDR3 DNA: TGTGCCTGGAGTGTGGTGGGAAACACCATATATTTT; CDR3 protein: CAWSVVGNTIYF
V gene: TRBV6-6; J gene: TRBJ1-5; D gene: NA; clone size: NA; CDR3 DNA: TGTGCCAGCACCCAGGCCCAGGTCAATCAGCCCCAGCATTTT; CDR3 protein: CASTQAQVNQPQHF
V gene: TRBV28; J gene: TRBJ1-2; D gene: NA; clone size: few; CDR3 DNA: TGTGCCAGCAGCTTAAGACCAGGGCTTCGCTATGGCTACACCTTC; CDR3 protein: CASSLRPGLRYGYTF
V gene: TRBV19; J gene: TRBJ2-5; D gene: TRBD2; clone size: NA; CDR3 DNA: TGTGCCAGTAGTATCGATCTAGCGGGGTTTGGCCAAGAGACCCAGTACTTC; CDR3 protein: CASSIDLAGFGQETQYF